The rows below give T cell receptor beta chains drawn from one sample of a study of blood T cell repertoires in COVID-19. Sequencing was performed with immunoSEQ multiplex PCR; in TCRdb, only in-frame clones are kept and a portion is missing. The sample includes 200,000 to 300,000 clones, roughly nine tenths of them seen just once. Sequencing input: peripheral blood. The receptors derive from a man younger than 30 with active or convalescent COVID-19. The conserved cysteine and the conserved F or W are not part of the CDR3 here.

V gene	J gene	CDR3 protein
TRBV28	TRBJ1-2	ASSWDSEPNYGYT
TRBV5-8	TRBJ1-6	ASSSRTGTLH
TRBV19	TRBJ2-1	ASSKRTGGAAYNEQF
TRBV28	TRBJ2-7	ASRIRPHEQY
TRBV19	TRBJ2-1	ASSIVGLAATMKQF
TRBV11-2	TRBJ1-1	ASSRQFEAF
TRBV28	TRBJ1-4	ASSIQLPTNEKLF
TRBV4-2	TRBJ2-6	ASSQDPEAGANVLT
TRBV29-1	TRBJ1-2	SARPLETGQNYGYT
TRBV3-1/TRBV3-2	TRBJ1-3	ASSPPGVLGNTIY
TRBV19	TRBJ1-5	ASSIRGSQH
TRBV9	TRBJ1-1	ASRPRIEGEAF
TRBV27	TRBJ2-7	ASSFSGQLSREQY
TRBV21-1	TRBJ2-7	ASTLGSQGRDEQY
TRBV7-6	TRBJ1-1	ASSPIQGRIENTEAF
TRBV4-3	TRBJ1-1	ASSQGSEIRNTEAF
TRBV28	TRBJ1-2	ASSMDRFRNYGYT
TRBV7-9	TRBJ1-5	ASSYGGSLANQPQH